This paragraph reports one TCR beta chain. What it binds is unknown. The data were obtained in a study of cytomegalovirus exposure and HLA in healthy donors. General study points: Most TCR sequences showed up rarely, but some public TCRs showed up in many donors.

CDR3 length: 15 amino acids. Germline V gene sequence: CDR1 MDHEN, CDR2 SYDVKM. The ends lost 4 bases at V and 6 bases at J; junction bases unmatched: 4. Primers: 60 Vbeta forward and 13 Jbeta reverse. Assay used: immunoSEQ multiplex PCR; TCRdb lists only in-frame clones, some missing. This specimen shows some 72,000 clones; the ten leading clones hold roughly 5%. The receptor's source is a man in his thirties or forties in good health and CMV-seronegative. The chain carries TRBV28 and TRBJ1-5; TRBD1 matches 12 bases. Sample: PBMCs. This CDR3 reads CASSSGTGGSQPQHF. The CDR3 nucleotides are TGTGCCAGCAGTTCCGGGACAGGGGGCAGTCAGCCCCAGCATTTT. Full variable domain (missing parts from reference TRBV28 and TRBJ1-5): DVKVTQSSRYLVKRTGEKVFLECVQDMDHENMFWYRQDPGLGLRLIYFSYDVKMKEKGDIPEGYSVSREKKERFSLILESASTNQTSMYLCASSSGTGGSQPQHFGDGTRLSIL.